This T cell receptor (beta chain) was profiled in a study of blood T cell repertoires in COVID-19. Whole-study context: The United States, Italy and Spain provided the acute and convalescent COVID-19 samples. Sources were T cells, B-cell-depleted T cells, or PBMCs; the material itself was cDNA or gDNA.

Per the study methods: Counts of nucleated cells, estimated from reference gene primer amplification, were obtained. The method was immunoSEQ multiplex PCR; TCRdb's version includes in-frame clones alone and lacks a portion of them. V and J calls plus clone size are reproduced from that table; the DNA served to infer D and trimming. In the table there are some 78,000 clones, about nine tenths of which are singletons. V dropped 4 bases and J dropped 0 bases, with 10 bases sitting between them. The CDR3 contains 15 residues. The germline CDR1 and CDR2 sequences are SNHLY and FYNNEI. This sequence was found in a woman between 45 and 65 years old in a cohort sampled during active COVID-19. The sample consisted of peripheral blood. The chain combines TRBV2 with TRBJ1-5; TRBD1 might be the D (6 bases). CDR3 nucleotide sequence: TGTGCCAGCAGTGGGGCAGGGGCTAGCAATCAGCCCCAGCATTTT. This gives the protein CASSGAGASNQPQHF.